The clone carrying this TCR beta chain was observed a single time. The record originates from a study of blood T cell repertoires in COVID-19. Overall study context: COVID-19 samples from acute and convalescent phases originated in the United States, Italy and Spain.

In the study's own analysis: Reference gene primer amplification gave estimated nucleated cell counts. Sequenced by immunoSEQ multiplex PCR; TCRdb stores in-frame clones only, minus some. V and J calls and clone size are as listed in that table; D and trimming were resolved from the DNA. The repertoire holds 200,000 to 300,000 clones, 87% seen once, with 2% to 3% in the top ten. Germline-derived CDR1 and CDR2 are SGHAT and FQDESV (reference sequence). This CDR3 has 14 residues. V was cut by 4 bases and J by 6 bases, with 10 bases left in between. Sequencing input: peripheral blood. This receptor was obtained from a woman aged 45-59 years with acute or convalescent COVID-19. The chain uses TRBV11-1 and TRBJ1-6, with a weak D call TRBD1 (6 bases). The CDR3 loop is CASSSTGVNSPLHF. The DNA for the CDR3 is TGTGCCAGCAGCTCGACAGGAGTTAATTCACCCCTCCACTTT.